The 31 T cell receptor beta chains listed next were all sequenced from one sample in a study of CD8 T cells in ankylosing spondylitis. TCRdb itself ran the 5' RACE reads through MiXCR, one entry per CDR3 protein. The sample includes about 360,000 distinct CDR3 sequences, roughly 20% of them seen just once. The sample taken for sequencing was blood, either unsorted or a sorted T cell fraction (not recorded which). These receptors were obtained from a male donor with ankylosing spondylitis or in good health (not recorded which).

The genes are TRBV5-5 and TRBJ1-1; TRBD1 might be the D (5 bases). The CDR3 spans 14 residues. Trimming removed 1 base from V and 5 bases from J, with 12 bases in between. Germline CDR1 and CDR2: SGHKS and YYEKEE (reference sequence). The CDR3 sequence is CASSLQGEVTEAFF. CDR3 DNA sequence: TGTGCCAGCAGCTTGCAAGGGGAGGTAACTGAAGCTTTCTTT. Based on the CDR3 plus reference TRBV5-5 and TRBJ1-1, the full variable domain is DAGVTQSPTHLIKTRGQQVTLRCSPISGHKSVSWYQQVLGQGPQFIFQYYEKEERGRGNFPDRFSARQFPNYSSELNVNALLLGDSALYLCASSLQGEVTEAFFGQGTRLTVV.

J is TRBJ2-1 and V is TRBV7-8; 8 bases agree with TRBD2. Germline CDR1 and CDR2: SGHVS and FQNEAQ. The CDR3 extends over 18 amino acids. The V gene end was trimmed by 5 bases and the J gene end by 3 bases; junction bases not matched to a gene: 15. The CDR3 DNA reads as TGTGCCAGCAGCCGCTTTGCGGGGGGCCCAGACGTCTACAATGAGCAGTTCTTC. This codes for CASSRFAGGPDVYNEQFF.

J is TRBJ2-5 and V is TRBV5-1; possibly TRBD1 for D (5 bases). This CDR3 is built from 16 residues. The germline V gene encodes CDR1 SGHRS and CDR2 YFSETQ. V lost 0 bases and J lost 5, with 17 bases in between. CDR3 sequence: CASSLAGRALGETQYF. The CDR3 coding sequence is TGCGCCAGCAGCTTGGCCGGCAGGGCCTTAGGGGAGACCCAGTACTTC.

V usage is TRBV6-1 and J usage is TRBJ2-7, with a possible D match to TRBD1 (5 bases). This CDR3 is built from 13 residues. Per the germline V gene, CDR1 is MNHNS and CDR2 is SASEGT. Deletions cut 6 bases from V and 3 bases from J, with 12 bases between. The CDR3 here is CASSLLQDYEQYF. The CDR3 DNA reads TGTGCCAGCAGCCTATTACAGGACTACGAGCAGTACTTC.

The table lists this clonotype with a few counts. V and J are TRBV20-1 and TRBJ2-1; a possible D gene is TRBD2 (5 bases). Germline CDR1 reads DFQATT; CDR2 reads SNEGSKA (reference sequence). V was shortened by 3 bases and J by 8 bases, with 14 bases between the two germline ends. The CDR3 consists of 13 residues. CDR3: CSASTGWKDEQFF. The CDR3 DNA is TGCAGTGCTAGTACGGGATGGAAGGATGAGCAGTTCTTC.

The rearrangement links TRBV24-1 to TRBJ2-1; tentatively, D is TRBD2 (6 bases). V lost 3 bases, J lost 5 bases, and 10 bases lay in between. The germline CDR1 and CDR2 sequences are KGHDR and SFDVKD. The CDR3 sequence is 14 residues long. The DNA of the CDR3 is TGTGCCACCAGTGATGTGGGGGGAAACAATGAGCAGTTCTTC. It codes for CATSDVGGNNEQFF.

The chain employs TRBV7-7 and TRBJ2-1; D perhaps matches TRBD2 (5 bases). Germline V gives CDR1 SSHAT, CDR2 FNYEAQ (reference sequence). Trimming removed 5 bases from V and 2 bases from J, with 13 bases in between. The CDR3 length is 15 residues. In nucleotides, the CDR3 is TGTGCCAGCAGCCCCGAACTAGGCCCCTACAATGAGCAGTTCTTC. Its protein product is CASSPELGPYNEQFF.

This clonotype was detected a few times. The rearrangement links TRBV12-3 or TRBV12-4 to TRBJ1-5; D is uncertain. CDR3 length: 13 amino acids. V lost 2 bases to trimming and J lost 9 bases, with 11 bases between them. In nucleotides, the CDR3 is TGTGCCAGCAGTTTATCCCTAGTTGGGCCCCAGCATTTT. Translating it yields CASSLSLVGPQHF.

V is TRBV4-1 and J is TRBJ2-7; D gene uncertain. Germline V gives CDR1 MGHRA, CDR2 YSYEKL. The CDR3 has 15 residues. The V gene lost 0 bases and the J gene lost 2 bases, with 11 bases spanning the gap. DNA of the CDR3: TGCGCCAGCAGCCAAGATGAGACGGAAACCTACGAGCAGTACTTC. It specifies CASSQDETETYEQYF.

This clonotype was detected only a few times. V usage is TRBV29-1 and J usage is TRBJ2-7; D might be TRBD2 (6 bases). The CDR3 loop spans 13 amino acids. Germline CDR1 SQVTM, CDR2 ANQGSEA. V was pared by 6 bases and J by 6 bases, with 18 bases between. CDR3 sequence (DNA): TGCAGCGTCGTCCCAGTGGGGGGTCTCGAGCAGTACTTC. Its translation is CSVVPVGGLEQYF.

The chain couples TRBV12-3 or TRBV12-4 to TRBJ2-7, with D perhaps matching TRBD1 or TRBD2 (6 bases each). The CDR3 consists of 14 residues. Trimming stripped 3 bases from V and 4 bases from J, with 13 bases between. CDR3: CASSLGGREYEQYF. For the CDR3, the DNA is TGTGCCAGCAGTTTGGGGGGCAGGGAGTACGAGCAGTACTTC.

The V gene is TRBV11-2, the J gene TRBJ2-4; TRBD1 aligns across 9 bases. CDR3 length equals 12 residues. Germline V gene sequence: CDR1 SGHAT, CDR2 FQNNGV. V gave up 4 bases and J gave up 13 bases; unmatched junction bases: 5. The CDR3 here is CASSWTGAFQYF. CDR3 nucleotides: TGTGCCAGCAGCTGGACAGGGGCCTTCCAGTACTTC.

CDR3 DNA sequence: TGCAGCGTTGTAGCGTACTCTGGAAACACCATATATTTT. It codes for CSVVAYSGNTIYF. The chain combines TRBV29-1 with TRBJ1-3; D ambiguous. Trimming shortened V by 4 bases and J by 0 bases, and 7 bases separated the two germline ends. The CDR3 runs 13 residues. CDR1 SQVTM and CDR2 ANQGSEA come from the germline V gene.

In its sample, this clonotype was seen many times. The rearrangement links TRBV7-6 to TRBJ2-1; 7 bases are shared with TRBD2. V lost 6 bases, J lost 9 bases, and 14 bases stayed unmatched. The germline gives CDR1 SGHVS, CDR2 FNYEAQ. The CDR3 consists of 15 residues. The CDR3 DNA reads TGTGCCAGCAGGAAGGGCCTAGCGGTTACCACTGAGCAGTTCTTC. Protein product: CASRKGLAVTTEQFF.

This clonotype was recorded a few times. This sequence joins TRBV24-1 and TRBJ2-7, with 12 bases identical to TRBD1. Per the germline V gene, CDR1 is KGHDR and CDR2 is SFDVKD. The junction had 6 bases not matched to a gene; V was cut back by 3 bases and J by 4 bases. The CDR3 has 16 amino acids. CDR3 in DNA: TGTGCCACCAGTGATGGGGGACAGGGGGCGCAGTACGAGCAGTACTTC. Residues: CATSDGGQGAQYEQYF.

This clonotype was detected a few times. The CDR3 is CASSSLRDERNEQFF. As DNA, the CDR3 is TGTGCCAGCAGTTCACTCCGGGACGAACGCAATGAGCAGTTCTTC. The chain uses TRBV27 and TRBJ2-1, with D perhaps TRBD1 or TRBD2 (5 bases each). The CDR3 contains 15 residues. Per germline, CDR1 MNHEY and CDR2 SMNVEV (reference sequence). The V gene lost 4 bases and the J gene lost 6 bases, with 16 bases spanning the gap.

The rearrangement links TRBV12-3 or TRBV12-4 to TRBJ2-7, with 7 nucleotides matching TRBD1. Trimming at V came to 8 bases and at J to 3 bases, leaving 7 bases not matched to a gene. The CDR3 contains 13 residues. DNA for the CDR3: TGTGCCAGCGCGATGGACAGGCGCTACGAGCAGTACTTC. It yields the protein CASAMDRRYEQYF.

This clonotype was observed a handful of times. The chain combines TRBV2 with TRBJ2-2; possibly TRBD1 or TRBD2 for D (5 bases each). The CDR3 has 15 amino acids. V was cut by 7 bases and J by 0 bases, with 12 bases left in between. CDR1 and CDR2 from the germline V gene are SNHLY and FYNNEI. The CDR3 spells CASTEGWTNTGELFF. Here the CDR3 DNA reads TGTGCCAGCACCGAGGGGTGGACGAACACCGGGGAGCTGTTTTTT.

This rearrangement joins TRBV25-1 to TRBJ2-1; TRBD2 agrees at 7 bases. The CDR3 runs to 14 residues. The V gene's germline CDR1 is MGHDK and CDR2 SYGVNS. The trim removed 3 bases at V and 6 bases at J, leaving 5 bases unmatched. CDR3 amino acids: CASSDSAGVNEQFF. CDR3 coding DNA: TGTGCCAGCAGTGACTCCGCGGGGGTCAATGAGCAGTTCTTC.

This clonotype occurred a few times. The CDR3 protein is CASSQGVGHEQFF. DNA of the CDR3: TGCGCCAGCAGCCAAGGTGTAGGTCATGAGCAGTTCTTC. This chain uses TRBV4-1 with TRBJ2-1; the D is unclear. The V and J ends lost 1 base and 8 bases respectively, with 9 bases between them. The length of the CDR3 is 13 residues. Germline V lookup: CDR1 MGHRA, CDR2 YSYEKL.

CDR3 nucleotide sequence: TGCAGTGCCGAGAGCTCGGCAGAAACAGATACGCAGTATTTT. Protein: CSAESSAETDTQYF. The rearrangement uses TRBV20-1 and TRBJ2-3; no clear D. The CDR3 loop spans 14 amino acids. Germline-derived CDR1 and CDR2 are DFQATT and SNEGSKA (reference sequence). V lost 6 bases, J lost 3 bases, and 16 bases lay in between.

This chain uses TRBV7-2 with TRBJ2-5; D is uncertain. This CDR3 comprises 14 residues. Trimming took 0 bases from V and 5 from J, leaving 10 bases between them. The germline V gene has CDR1 SGHTA and CDR2 FQGNSA. CDR3 residues: CASSLAFIWETQYF. The DNA for the CDR3 is TGTGCCAGCAGCTTAGCGTTTATTTGGGAGACCCAGTACTTC.

The V gene is TRBV29-1, the J gene TRBJ1-2, with D perhaps matching TRBD1 (6 bases). Trimming stripped 4 bases from V and 6 bases from J, with 15 bases between. CDR3 length: 13 residues. From germline, CDR1 is SQVTM and CDR2 ANQGSEA. CDR3 protein: CSVAMGGQNGYTF. Written as DNA, the CDR3 is TGCAGCGTTGCTATGGGAGGACAGAATGGCTACACCTTC.

In its sample, this clonotype was seen a few times. The V gene is TRBV6-1, the J gene TRBJ2-7; 13 bases line up with TRBD2. From germline, CDR1 is MNHNS and CDR2 SASEGT. The CDR3 is made up of 16 amino acids. J gave up 6 bases and V 6 bases, and 11 bases lay outside the gene matches. The CDR3 sequence: CASRTGTSGVAGEQYF. CDR3 in DNA: TGTGCCAGCAGAACCGGGACTAGCGGGGTCGCCGGCGAGCAGTACTTC.

The genes are TRBV27 and TRBJ2-2; 11 nucleotides align to TRBD1. There are 15 residues in the CDR3. V shed 4 bases, J shed 5 bases, and the junction held 3 bases outside the gene matches. The germline CDR1 and CDR2 sequences are MNHEY and SMNVEV (reference sequence). For the CDR3, the DNA is TGTGCCAGCAGTTGGGGGACAGGGGGGACCGGGGAGCTGTTTTTT. Protein product: CASSWGTGGTGELFF.

The chain has TRBV11-2 and TRBJ2-7; no clear D gene. Trimming stripped 0 bases from V and 2 bases from J, with 5 bases between. The germline CDR1 and CDR2 sequences are SGHAT and FQNNGV. This CDR3 has 13 amino acids. The CDR3 DNA reads TGTGCCAGCAGCTTAGATCCAACCTACGAGCAGTACTTC. Its translation is CASSLDPTYEQYF.

This clonotype was seen a handful of times. V and J are TRBV28 and TRBJ2-7, with D uncertain. Germline loops: CDR1 MDHEN, CDR2 SYDVKM. The CDR3 is 11 amino acids. V shed 4 bases and J shed 6 bases, with 7 bases lying between them. CDR3 sequence: CASSYGLEQYF. CDR3 bases: TGTGCCAGCAGTTACGGCCTCGAGCAGTACTTC.

V and J are TRBV12-3 or TRBV12-4 and TRBJ2-6, with D possibly TRBD1 on 6 matching bases. CDR3 length: 16 amino acids. V gave up 6 bases and J gave up 0 bases, with 12 bases separating them. The CDR3 DNA is TGTGCCAGCAGGCCTCGGGACACCTCTGGGGCCAACGTCCTGACTTTC. It encodes CASRPRDTSGANVLTF.

This chain uses TRBV5-1 with TRBJ2-7; D perhaps matches TRBD2 (5 bases). Germline lookup yields CDR1 SGHRS and CDR2 YFSETQ. The CDR3 covers 15 residues. Trimming took off 6 bases at V and 2 bases at J, with 18 bases between the two ends. The CDR3 DNA reads as TGCGCCAGCACCATATCGGCGGACTCAGCCTACGAGCAGTACTTC. Protein sequence: CASTISADSAYEQYF.

This clonotype has a handful of counts. V and J are TRBV6-1 and TRBJ2-1; TRBD1 matches 9 bases. Germline V gene data show CDR1 as MNHNS and CDR2 as SASEGT. Trimming at V came to 8 bases and at J to 6 bases, leaving 14 bases not matched to a gene. CDR3 length: 16 amino acids. CDR3 sequence: CASGTGLPHNFNEQFF. In DNA, the CDR3 is TGTGCCAGCGGGACAGGGCTGCCCCACAATTTCAATGAGCAGTTCTTC.

This clonotype was seen a few times. The chain recombines TRBV27 with TRBJ2-3; 10 positions agree with TRBD1. The CDR3 consists of 13 residues. The germline CDR1 and CDR2 sequences are MNHEY and SMNVEV (reference sequence). The V and J ends lost 5 bases and 5 bases, in that order; junction bases with no gene match: 1. The CDR3 here is CASSGTGEDTQYF. The CDR3 DNA follows: TGTGCCAGCAGTGGGACAGGGGAAGATACGCAGTATTTT.